This is a list of T cell receptor beta chains from one sample in a study of shared clonotypes between healthy human individuals. Repertoires were generated with immunoSEQ multiplex PCR, while TCRdb's copy carries only in-frame clones and drops some. The sample has roughly 890,000 clones, 92% seen once. The sequencing input was naive CD8+ T cells sorted from blood. These receptors all come from a man in his thirties or forties in good health. Both conserved end residues are part of each CDR3. The order of the fields is D gene, clone size, V gene, J gene, CDR3 protein, CDR3 DNA. A D gene is named only where the DNA matches it firmly. Clone size appears in some rows only: once, few, many, or a class for an expanded clone.

>TRBD1|.|TRBV28|TRBJ1-2
CASKRQGSFRGYTF
TGTGCCAGCAAGAGACAGGGTTCCTTCCGTGGCTACACCTTC
>.|.|TRBV28|TRBJ2-7
CASSFPLNGAYEQYF
TGTGCCAGCAGTTTTCCCCTCAACGGAGCCTATGAGCAGTACTTC
>.|.|TRBV5-6|TRBJ2-5
CASSTPLEAKTQYF
TGTGCCAGCAGCACCCCGTTGGAGGCCAAGACCCAGTACTTC
>.|.|TRBV20-1|TRBJ1-2
CSVTGYGYTF
TGCAGTGTAACAGGGTACGGCTACACCTTC
>TRBD1|.|TRBV15|TRBJ1-5
CAAGQGDGQPQHF
TGTGCCGCCGGACAGGGGGACGGTCAGCCCCAGCATTTT
>.|.|TRBV19|TRBJ1-5
CASGSVGTLTDSNQPQHF
TGTGCCAGCGGAAGTGTGGGAACCTTGACAGATAGCAATCAGCCCCAGCATTTT
>.|.|TRBV7-9|TRBJ1-3
CASSAAGDSGNTIYF
TGTGCCAGCAGCGCGGCAGGGGACTCTGGAAACACCATATATTTT
>.|.|TRBV27|TRBJ2-5
CATQGGGRETQYF
TGTGCCACCCAGGGTGGAGGTCGAGAGACCCAGTACTTC
>TRBD2|.|TRBV30|TRBJ2-1
CAWSVLGLASLNEQFF
TGTGCCTGGAGTGTACTAGGACTAGCCTCTCTCAATGAGCAGTTCTTC
>TRBD2|.|TRBV7-6|TRBJ2-3
CASSLPGGSDTQYF
TGTGCCAGCAGCTTACCGGGAGGATCAGATACGCAGTATTTT
>.|.|TRBV6-5|TRBJ2-1
CASSYSYGGDEQFF
TGTGCCAGCAGTTACTCCTACGGGGGAGATGAGCAGTTCTTC
>.|.|TRBV10-3|TRBJ2-1
CAISGTETRNEQFF
TGTGCCATCAGTGGGACCGAGACTAGAAATGAGCAGTTCTTC
>TRBD1|.|TRBV7-9|TRBJ1-4
CASSKQGVMEATNEKLFF
TGTGCCAGCAGCAAACAGGGGGTTATGGAAGCAACTAATGAAAAACTGTTTTTT
>.|.|TRBV29-1|TRBJ2-2
CSVEYIGAETGELFF
TGCAGCGTTGAATATATTGGGGCGGAAACCGGGGAGCTGTTTTTT
>.|few|TRBV19|TRBJ1-1
CASSWGNTEAFF
TGTGCCAGTAGTTGGGGAAACACTGAAGCTTTCTTT
>.|.|TRBV14|TRBJ2-7
CASSQEGPNPAYEQYF
TGTGCCAGCAGCCAAGAGGGTCCAAACCCGGCCTACGAGCAGTACTTC
>.|.|TRBV28|TRBJ2-3
CASQHTHGADTQYF
TGTGCCAGCCAACACACTCACGGGGCAGATACGCAGTATTTT
>.|once|TRBV27|TRBJ2-3
CASSFGGTDTQYF
TGTGCCAGCAGCTTCGGGGGCACAGATACGCAGTATTTT
>.|.|TRBV11-2|TRBJ1-1
CASSPRVGTEAFF
TGTGCCAGCAGCCCGAGGGTGGGAACTGAAGCTTTCTTT
>.|once|TRBV27|TRBJ2-2
CASSWVGSGTGELFF
TGTGCCAGCAGTTGGGTGGGGTCGGGCACCGGGGAGCTGTTTTTT
>.|.|TRBV6-5|TRBJ1-4
CASSYSGPPNEKLFF
TGTGCCAGCAGTTATTCCGGGCCACCAAATGAAAAACTGTTTTTT
>TRBD2|.|TRBV11-3|TRBJ2-2
CASSSQRGTSVTGELFF
TGTGCCAGCAGCTCCCAGAGGGGGACTAGCGTTACCGGGGAGCTGTTTTTT
>TRBD2|.|TRBV9|TRBJ2-7
CASSAYSGAYEQYF
TGTGCCAGCAGCGCTTATAGCGGGGCCTACGAGCAGTACTTC
>TRBD1|.|TRBV6-5|TRBJ1-2
CASSLDREFGYTF
TGTGCCAGCAGTCTGGACAGGGAGTTTGGCTACACCTTC
>TRBD1|.|TRBV2|TRBJ1-1
CASSNYRGGLAEAFF
TGTGCCAGCAGCAACTACAGGGGGGGGTTGGCTGAAGCTTTCTTT
>.|.|TRBV4-1|TRBJ2-3
CASSLGSGTSTDTQYF
TGCGCCAGCAGCCTCGGAAGCGGAACTAGCACAGATACGCAGTATTTT
>.|.|TRBV6-1|TRBJ2-7
CASRGLGGYEQYF
TGTGCCAGCCGCGGTTTAGGGGGCTACGAGCAGTACTTC
>.|.|TRBV6-6|TRBJ1-5
CASSYVGQPQHF
TGTGCCAGCAGTTACGTGGGGCAGCCCCAGCATTTT
>TRBD1|.|TRBV7-8|TRBJ2-7
CASSLGTGVHEQYF
TGTGCCAGCAGCCTGGGGACAGGGGTCCACGAGCAGTACTTC
>.|.|TRBV11-2|TRBJ2-5
CASSLAEIQETQYF
TGTGCCAGCAGCTTAGCAGAGATCCAAGAGACCCAGTACTTC
>.|.|TRBV7-2|TRBJ2-5
CASSPTPYQETQYF
TGTGCCAGCAGCCCGACACCTTACCAAGAGACCCAGTACTTC
>.|.|TRBV27|TRBJ2-5
CASSLRPNQQETQYF
TGTGCCAGCAGTTTGAGGCCTAACCAACAAGAGACCCAGTACTTC
>.|.|TRBV18|TRBJ2-7
CASSPQGGYEQYF
TGTGCCAGCTCACCTCAGGGAGGCTACGAGCAGTACTTC
>.|.|TRBV29-1|TRBJ2-7
CSVEGAEYEQYF
TGCAGCGTTGAAGGGGCAGAGTACGAGCAGTACTTC
>TRBD2|.|TRBV29-1|TRBJ2-7
CSVDIGQTSGDYEQYF
TGCAGCGTTGATATAGGTCAGACTAGCGGGGATTACGAGCAGTACTTC
>.|.|TRBV21-1|TRBJ1-2
CASSQDGIYGYTF
TGTGCCAGCAGCCAAGACGGGATCTATGGCTACACCTTC
>TRBD1|.|TRBV19|TRBJ2-7
CASSAGTGTYEQYF
TGTGCCAGTAGTGCCGGGACAGGTACCTACGAGCAGTACTTC
>.|.|TRBV28|TRBJ2-7
CATGTDSYEQYF
TGTGCCACCGGGACGGATTCCTACGAGCAGTACTTC
>.|.|TRBV7-8|TRBJ1-3
CASSPPWGSSGNTIYF
TGTGCCAGCAGCCCACCGTGGGGCTCCTCTGGAAACACCATATATTTT
>.|few|TRBV11-2|TRBJ2-1
CASSLLGEQFF
TGTGCCAGCAGCTTACTGGGTGAGCAGTTCTTC
>TRBD2|.|TRBV28|TRBJ2-3
CASRSRLAGGRGTDTQYF
TGTGCCAGCAGATCCCGACTAGCGGGAGGGCGGGGCACAGATACGCAGTATTTT
>TRBD1|.|TRBV6-1|TRBJ2-5
CASSAGRGLRETQYF
TGTGCCAGCAGTGCAGGCAGGGGGCTTCGGGAGACCCAGTACTTC
>.|.|TRBV29-1|TRBJ1-4
CSVGAAEKLFF
TGCAGCGTTGGGGCGGCTGAAAAACTGTTTTTT
>.|.|TRBV2|TRBJ1-1
CAIMPTRTEAFF
TGTGCCATCATGCCCACACGCACTGAAGCTTTCTTT
>.|.|TRBV28|TRBJ1-3
CASSYVFSGNTIYF
TGTGCCAGCAGTTACGTGTTCTCTGGAAACACCATATATTTT
>.|once|TRBV9|TRBJ1-1
CASSPDPNEAFF
TGTGCCAGCAGCCCCGACCCCAACGAAGCTTTCTTT
>TRBD2|.|TRBV11-2|TRBJ2-3
CASSLIAGARMEYF
TGTGCCAGCAGTCTCATAGCGGGAGCGCGGATGGAGTATTTT
>.|.|TRBV27|TRBJ1-2
CASSLSRRGPTNYGYTF
TGTGCCAGCAGTTTATCTCGAAGGGGCCCGACTAACTATGGCTACACCTTC
>TRBD1|.|TRBV7-2|TRBJ2-5
CASSLPTGEETQYF
TGTGCCAGCAGCTTACCCACAGGGGAAGAGACCCAGTACTTC
>TRBD1|.|TRBV10-2|TRBJ2-3
CASSGTGAADTQYF
TGCGCCAGCAGTGGAACAGGGGCAGCAGATACGCAGTATTTT
>TRBD2|.|TRBV27|TRBJ2-1
CASSLQAGGYNEQFF
TGTGCCAGCAGTTTACAGGCGGGAGGCTACAATGAGCAGTTCTTC
>.|.|TRBV5-1|TRBJ2-2
CTSSLKEGDTGELFF
TGCACCAGCAGCTTGAAAGAAGGGGACACCGGGGAGCTGTTTTTT